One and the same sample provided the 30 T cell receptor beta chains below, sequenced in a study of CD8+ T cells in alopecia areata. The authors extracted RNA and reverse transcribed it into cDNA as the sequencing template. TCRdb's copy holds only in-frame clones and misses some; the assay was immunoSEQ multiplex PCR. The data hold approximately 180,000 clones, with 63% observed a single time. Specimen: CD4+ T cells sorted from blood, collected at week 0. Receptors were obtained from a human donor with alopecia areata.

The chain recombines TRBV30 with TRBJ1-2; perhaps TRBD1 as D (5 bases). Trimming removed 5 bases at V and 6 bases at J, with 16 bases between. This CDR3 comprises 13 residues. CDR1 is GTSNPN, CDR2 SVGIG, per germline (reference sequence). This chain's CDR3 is CAWSGRGHDGYTF. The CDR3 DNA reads TGTGCCTGGTCGGGACGGGGTCATGATGGCTACACCTTC.

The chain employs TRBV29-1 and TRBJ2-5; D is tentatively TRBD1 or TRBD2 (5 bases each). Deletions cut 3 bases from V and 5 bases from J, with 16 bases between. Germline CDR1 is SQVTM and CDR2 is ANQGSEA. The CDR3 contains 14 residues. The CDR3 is CSVDWGTDWETQYF. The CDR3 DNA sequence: TGCAGCGTTGATTGGGGGACCGATTGGGAGACCCAGTACTTC.

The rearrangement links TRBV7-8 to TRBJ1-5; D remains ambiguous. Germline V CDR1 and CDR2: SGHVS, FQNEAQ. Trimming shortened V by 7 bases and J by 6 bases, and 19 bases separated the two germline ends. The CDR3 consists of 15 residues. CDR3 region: CASTWTGDMGQPQHF. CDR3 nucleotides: TGTGCCAGCACCTGGACCGGGGATATGGGTCAGCCCCAGCATTTT.

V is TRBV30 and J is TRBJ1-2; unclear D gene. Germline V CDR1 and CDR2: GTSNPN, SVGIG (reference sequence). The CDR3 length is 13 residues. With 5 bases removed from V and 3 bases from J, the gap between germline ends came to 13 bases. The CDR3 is CAWVLGPDYGYTF. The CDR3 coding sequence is TGTGCCTGGGTTTTGGGTCCCGACTATGGCTACACCTTC.

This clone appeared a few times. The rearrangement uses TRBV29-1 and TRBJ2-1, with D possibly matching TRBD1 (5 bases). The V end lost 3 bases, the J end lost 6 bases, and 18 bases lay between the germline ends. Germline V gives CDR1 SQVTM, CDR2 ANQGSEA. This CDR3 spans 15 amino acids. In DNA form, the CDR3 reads TGCAGCGTTGACGGGCATCAAGGGGCCGGCAATGAGCAGTTCTTC. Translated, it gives CSVDGHQGAGNEQFF.

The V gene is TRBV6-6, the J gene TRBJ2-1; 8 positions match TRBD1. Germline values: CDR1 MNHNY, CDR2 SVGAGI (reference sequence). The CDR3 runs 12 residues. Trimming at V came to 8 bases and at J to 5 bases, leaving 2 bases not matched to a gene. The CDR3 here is CASGTGNNEQFF. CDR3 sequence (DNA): TGTGCCAGCGGGACAGGTAACAATGAGCAGTTCTTC.

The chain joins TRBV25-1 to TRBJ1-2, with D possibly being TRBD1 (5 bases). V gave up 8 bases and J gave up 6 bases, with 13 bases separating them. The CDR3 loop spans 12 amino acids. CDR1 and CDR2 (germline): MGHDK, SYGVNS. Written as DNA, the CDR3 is TGTGCCAGCTACTATCTAGGGGATGGCTACACCTTC. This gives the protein CASYYLGDGYTF.

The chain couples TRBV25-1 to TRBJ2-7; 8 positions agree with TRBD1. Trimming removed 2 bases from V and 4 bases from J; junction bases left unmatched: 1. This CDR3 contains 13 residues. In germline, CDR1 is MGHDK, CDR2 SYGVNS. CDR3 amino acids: CASSERQGYEQYF. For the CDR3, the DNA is TGTGCCAGCAGTGAACGACAGGGGTACGAGCAGTACTTC.

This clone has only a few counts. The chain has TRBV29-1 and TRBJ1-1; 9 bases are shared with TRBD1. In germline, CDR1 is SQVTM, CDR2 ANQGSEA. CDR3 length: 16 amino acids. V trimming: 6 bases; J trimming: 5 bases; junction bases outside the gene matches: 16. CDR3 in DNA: TGCAGCGTGAAGAGGTCCGGGACAGGGAGTGGAACTGAAGCTTTCTTT. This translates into CSVKRSGTGSGTEAFF.

Here the CDR3 reads CASSQDLVNTYEQYF. Written as DNA, the CDR3 is TGCGCCAGCAGCCAAGATCTTGTCAACACCTACGAGCAGTACTTC. The chain links TRBV4-3 to TRBJ2-7; D not certain. Trimming pared 0 bases from V and 2 bases from J, leaving 11 bases between. The CDR3 is 15 amino acids. Looked up from germline, CDR1 is LGHNA and CDR2 is YSLEER.

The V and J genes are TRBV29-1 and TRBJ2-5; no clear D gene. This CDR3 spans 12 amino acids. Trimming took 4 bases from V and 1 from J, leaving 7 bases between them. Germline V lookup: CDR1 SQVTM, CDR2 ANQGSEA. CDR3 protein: CSVGALQETQYF. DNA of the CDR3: TGCAGCGTTGGGGCCCTCCAAGAGACCCAGTACTTC.

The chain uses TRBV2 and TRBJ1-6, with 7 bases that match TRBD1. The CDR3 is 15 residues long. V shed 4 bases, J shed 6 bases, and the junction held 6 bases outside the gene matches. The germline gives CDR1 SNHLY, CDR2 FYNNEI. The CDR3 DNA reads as TGTGCCAGCAGTGGAGGGGGCGCAGGTAATTCACCCCTCCACTTT. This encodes CASSGGGAGNSPLHF.

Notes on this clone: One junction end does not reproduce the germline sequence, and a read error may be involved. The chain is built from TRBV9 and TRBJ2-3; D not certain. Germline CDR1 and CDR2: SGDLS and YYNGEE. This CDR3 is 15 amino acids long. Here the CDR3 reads CASSVAPSRTDTQYF. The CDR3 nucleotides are TGTGCCAGCAGCGTAGCCCCTTCTCGCACGGATACGCAGTATTTT. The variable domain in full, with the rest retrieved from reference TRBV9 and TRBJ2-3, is DSGVTQTPKHLITATGQRVTLRCSPRSGDLSVYWYQQSLDQGLQFLIQYYNGEERAKGNILERFSAQQFPDLHSELNLSSLELGDSALYFCASSVAPSRTDTQYFGPGTRLTVL.

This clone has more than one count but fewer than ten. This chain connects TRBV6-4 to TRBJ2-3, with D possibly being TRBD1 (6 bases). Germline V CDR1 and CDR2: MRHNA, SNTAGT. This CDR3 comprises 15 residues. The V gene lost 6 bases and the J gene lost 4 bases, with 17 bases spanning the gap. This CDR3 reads CASSPGWGLSDTQYF. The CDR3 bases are TGTGCCAGCAGCCCCGGCTGGGGGCTCTCAGATACGCAGTATTTT.

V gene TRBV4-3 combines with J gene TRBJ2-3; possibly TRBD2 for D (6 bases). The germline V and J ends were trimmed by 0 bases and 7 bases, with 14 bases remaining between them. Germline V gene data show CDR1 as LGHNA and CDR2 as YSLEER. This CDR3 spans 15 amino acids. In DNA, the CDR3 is TGCGCCAGCAGCCAAGATCTGGGGGGTCATTATACGCAGTATTTT. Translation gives CASSQDLGGHYTQYF.

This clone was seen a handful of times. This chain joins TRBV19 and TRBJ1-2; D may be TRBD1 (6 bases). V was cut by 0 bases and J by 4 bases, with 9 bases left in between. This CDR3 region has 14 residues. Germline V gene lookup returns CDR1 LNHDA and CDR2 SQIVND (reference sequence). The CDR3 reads CASSIDQGSYGYTF. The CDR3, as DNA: TGTGCCAGTAGTATAGATCAGGGGAGCTATGGCTACACCTTC.

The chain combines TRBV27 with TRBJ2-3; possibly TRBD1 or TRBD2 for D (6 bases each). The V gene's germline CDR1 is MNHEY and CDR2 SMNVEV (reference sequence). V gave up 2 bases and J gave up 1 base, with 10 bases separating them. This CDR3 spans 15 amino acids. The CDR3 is CASSLARGRTDTQYF. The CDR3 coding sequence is TGTGCCAGCAGTTTAGCCCGGGGGCGCACAGATACGCAGTATTTT.

CDR3 in amino acids: CSVERDTQYF. The CDR3 DNA follows: TGCAGCGTTGAGCGGGATACGCAGTATTTT. The chain employs TRBV29-1 and TRBJ2-3; no definite D call. Between the trimmed V and J ends, which lost 3 bases and 6 bases, there was a span of 4 bases. The CDR3 is 10 residues long. Germline lookup yields CDR1 SQVTM and CDR2 ANQGSEA.

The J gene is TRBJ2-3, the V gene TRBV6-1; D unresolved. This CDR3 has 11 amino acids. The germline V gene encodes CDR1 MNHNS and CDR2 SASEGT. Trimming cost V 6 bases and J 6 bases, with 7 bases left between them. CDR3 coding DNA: TGTGCCAGCAGGACCTGGGATACGCAGTATTTT. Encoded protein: CASRTWDTQYF.

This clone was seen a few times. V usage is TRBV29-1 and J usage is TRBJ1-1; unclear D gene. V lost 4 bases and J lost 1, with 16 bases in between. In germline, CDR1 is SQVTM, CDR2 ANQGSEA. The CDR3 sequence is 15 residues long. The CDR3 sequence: CSVATRMVKNTEAFF. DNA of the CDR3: TGCAGCGTTGCCACCCGCATGGTGAAGAACACTGAAGCTTTCTTT.

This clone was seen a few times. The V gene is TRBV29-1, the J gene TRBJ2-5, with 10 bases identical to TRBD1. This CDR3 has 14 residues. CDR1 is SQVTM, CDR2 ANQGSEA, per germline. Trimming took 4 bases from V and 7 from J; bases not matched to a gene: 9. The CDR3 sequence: CSVVGDRGQGTQYF. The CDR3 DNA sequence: TGCAGCGTTGTAGGCGACAGGGGGCAGGGGACCCAGTACTTC.

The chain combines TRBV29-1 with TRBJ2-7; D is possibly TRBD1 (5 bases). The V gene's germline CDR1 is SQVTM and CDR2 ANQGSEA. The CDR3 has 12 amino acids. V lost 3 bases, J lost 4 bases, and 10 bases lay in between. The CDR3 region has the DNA TGCAGCGTTGAGCACGACAGTTACGAGCAGTACTTC. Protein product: CSVEHDSYEQYF.

CDR3 protein: CASSTDRSGEQYF. The DNA for the CDR3 is TGCGCCAGCAGCACGGACAGGAGCGGCGAGCAGTACTTC. The rearrangement joins TRBV5-1 to TRBJ2-7; 7 bases fit TRBD1. Germline V lookup: CDR1 SGHRS, CDR2 YFSETQ. Trimming took 4 bases from V and 6 from J; bases not matched to a gene: 7. This CDR3 comprises 13 residues.

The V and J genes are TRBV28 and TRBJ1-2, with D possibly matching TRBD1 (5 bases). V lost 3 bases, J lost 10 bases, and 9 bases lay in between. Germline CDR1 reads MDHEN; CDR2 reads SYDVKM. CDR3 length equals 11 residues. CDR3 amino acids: CASSFRDFYTF. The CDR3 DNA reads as TGTGCCAGCAGTTTCAGGGACTTCTACACCTTC.

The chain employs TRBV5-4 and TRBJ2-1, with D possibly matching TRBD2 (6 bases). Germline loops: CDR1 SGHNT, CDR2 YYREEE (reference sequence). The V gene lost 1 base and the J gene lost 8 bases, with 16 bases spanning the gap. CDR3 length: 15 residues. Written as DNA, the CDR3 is TGTGCCAGCAGCTTGCCGGGGGTAGGGTCGGATGAGCAGTTCTTC. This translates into CASSLPGVGSDEQFF.

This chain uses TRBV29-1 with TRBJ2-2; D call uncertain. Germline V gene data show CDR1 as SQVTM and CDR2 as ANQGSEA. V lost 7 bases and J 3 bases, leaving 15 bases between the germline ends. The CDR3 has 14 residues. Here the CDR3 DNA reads TGCAGCGCATCATCGACGAGGTACACCGGGGAGCTGTTTTTT. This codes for CSASSTRYTGELFF.

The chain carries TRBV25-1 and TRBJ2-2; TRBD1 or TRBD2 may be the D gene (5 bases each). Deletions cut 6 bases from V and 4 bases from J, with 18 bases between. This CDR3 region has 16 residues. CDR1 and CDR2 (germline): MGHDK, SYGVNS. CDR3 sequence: CASRDNRGFSTGELFF. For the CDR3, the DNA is TGTGCCAGCAGGGACAATCGGGGCTTTAGCACCGGGGAGCTGTTTTTT.

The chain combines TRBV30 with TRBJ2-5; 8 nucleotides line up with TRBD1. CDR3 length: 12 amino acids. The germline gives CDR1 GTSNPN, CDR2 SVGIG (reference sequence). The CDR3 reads CATSRGRETQYF. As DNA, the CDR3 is TGTGCTACGAGCAGGGGGCGGGAGACCCAGTACTTC. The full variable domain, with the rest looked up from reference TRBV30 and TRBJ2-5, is SQTIHQWPATLVQPVGSPLSLECTVEGTSNPNLYWYRQAAGRGLQLLFYSVGIGQISSEVPQNLSASRPQDRQFILSSKKLLLSDSGFYLCATSRGRETQYFGPGTRLLVL.

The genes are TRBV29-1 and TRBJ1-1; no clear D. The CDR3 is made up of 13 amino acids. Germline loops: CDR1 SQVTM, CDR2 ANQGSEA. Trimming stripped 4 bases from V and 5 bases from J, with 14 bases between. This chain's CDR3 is CSVVGPDRTEAFF. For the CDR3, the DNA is TGCAGCGTTGTTGGGCCGGACCGGACTGAAGCTTTCTTT. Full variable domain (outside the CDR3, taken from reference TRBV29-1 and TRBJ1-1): SAVISQKPSRDICQRGTSLTIQCQVDSQVTMMFWYRQQPGQSLTLIATANQGSEATYESGFVIDKFPISRPNLTFSTLTVSNMSPEDSSIYLCSVVGPDRTEAFFGQGTRLTVV.

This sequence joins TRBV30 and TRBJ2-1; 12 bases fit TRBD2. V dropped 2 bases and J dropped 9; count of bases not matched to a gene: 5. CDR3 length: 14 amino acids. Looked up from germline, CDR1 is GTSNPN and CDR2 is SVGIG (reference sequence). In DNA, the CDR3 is TGTGCCTGGAGTCGACTAGCGGGGGTCGGTGAGCAGTTCTTC. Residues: CAWSRLAGVGEQFF.